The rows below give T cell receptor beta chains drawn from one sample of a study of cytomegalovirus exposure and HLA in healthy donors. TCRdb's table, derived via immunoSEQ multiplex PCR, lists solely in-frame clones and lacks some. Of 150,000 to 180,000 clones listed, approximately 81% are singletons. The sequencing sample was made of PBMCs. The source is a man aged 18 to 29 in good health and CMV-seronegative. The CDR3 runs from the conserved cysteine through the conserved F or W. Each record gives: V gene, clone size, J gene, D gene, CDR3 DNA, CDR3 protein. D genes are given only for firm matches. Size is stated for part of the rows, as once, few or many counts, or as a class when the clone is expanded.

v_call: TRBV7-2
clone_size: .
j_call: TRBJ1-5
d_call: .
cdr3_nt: TGTGCCAGCAGCTTTAGTCGGGATAGCAATCAGCCCCAGCATTTT
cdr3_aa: CASSFSRDSNQPQHF

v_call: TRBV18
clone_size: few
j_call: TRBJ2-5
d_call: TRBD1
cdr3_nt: TGTGCCAGCTCGTCGGTGACGAACAGGGGAACTGAGACCCAGTACTTC
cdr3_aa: CASSSVTNRGTETQYF

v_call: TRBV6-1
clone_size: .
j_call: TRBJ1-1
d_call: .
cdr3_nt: TGTGCCAGCAGTCCGGGCGGGATCACTGAAGCTTTCTTT
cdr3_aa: CASSPGGITEAFF

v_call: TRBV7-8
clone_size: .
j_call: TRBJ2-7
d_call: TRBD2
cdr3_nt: TGTGCCAGCAGCCGAGAGGGACTAGCCTCCTACGAGCAGTACTTC
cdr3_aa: CASSREGLASYEQYF

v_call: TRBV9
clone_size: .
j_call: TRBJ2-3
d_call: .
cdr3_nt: TGTGCCAGCAGCGTAGGGAGACGGGGAGACACAGATACGCAGTATTTT
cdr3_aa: CASSVGRRGDTDTQYF

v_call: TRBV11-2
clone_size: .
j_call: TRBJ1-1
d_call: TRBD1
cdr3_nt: TGTGCCAGCAGCCGCCGGGACAGGGGGCTGAACACTGAAGCTTTCTTT
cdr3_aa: CASSRRDRGLNTEAFF

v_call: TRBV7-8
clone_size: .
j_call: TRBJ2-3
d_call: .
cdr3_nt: TGTGCCAGCAGCTTAGATCTCAGCACAGATACGCAGTATTTT
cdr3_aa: CASSLDLSTDTQYF

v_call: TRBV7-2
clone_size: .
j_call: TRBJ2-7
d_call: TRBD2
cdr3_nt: TGTGCCAGCAGCCATACTAGCGGGAACTCCTACGAGCAGTACTTC
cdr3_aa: CASSHTSGNSYEQYF

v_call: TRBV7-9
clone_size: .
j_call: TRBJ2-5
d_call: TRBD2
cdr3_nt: TGTGCCAGCAGCTCCCTAGCGGGGGGGGAGACCCAGTACTTC
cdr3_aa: CASSSLAGGETQYF

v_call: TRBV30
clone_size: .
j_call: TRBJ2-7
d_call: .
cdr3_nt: TGTGCCTGGCAGGCGACCAGAGCGGGTGACTACGAGCAGTACTTC
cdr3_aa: CAWQATRAGDYEQYF

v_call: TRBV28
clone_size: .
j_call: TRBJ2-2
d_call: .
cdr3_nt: TGTGCCAGCAGTTTAGAGCACACCGGGGAGCTGTTTTTT
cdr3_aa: CASSLEHTGELFF

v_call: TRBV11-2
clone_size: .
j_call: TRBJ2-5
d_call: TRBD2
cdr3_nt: TGTGCCAGCAGCTTAGGACTAGCGGGACGGAAGAAGACCCAGTACTTC
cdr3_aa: CASSLGLAGRKKTQYF

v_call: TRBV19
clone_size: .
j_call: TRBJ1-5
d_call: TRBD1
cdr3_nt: TGTGCCAGTAGTCCACCCTACTACCGGACAGGGGGCGCAGGGCAGCCCCAGCATTTT
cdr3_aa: CASSPPYYRTGGAGQPQHF

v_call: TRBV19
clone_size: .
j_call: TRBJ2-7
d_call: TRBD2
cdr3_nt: TGTGCCAGTGGGAGCGGGAGCTCCTACGAGCAGTACTTC
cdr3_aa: CASGSGSSYEQYF

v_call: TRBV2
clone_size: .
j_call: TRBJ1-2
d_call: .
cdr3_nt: TGTGCCAGCCCCCGGGGGGCGACATTTAACTATGGCTACACCTTC
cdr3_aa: CASPRGATFNYGYTF

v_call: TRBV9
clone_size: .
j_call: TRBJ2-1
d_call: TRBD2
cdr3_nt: TGTGCCAGCAGCGCCTTTGGGGGGAGGGCCTCTGAATCCTACAATGAGCAGTTCTTC
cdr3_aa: CASSAFGGRASESYNEQFF

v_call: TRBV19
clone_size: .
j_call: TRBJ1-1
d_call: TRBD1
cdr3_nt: TGTGCCAGTAGTATAGACGGGGGGACAGGGCTCTACACTGAAGCTTTCTTT
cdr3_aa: CASSIDGGTGLYTEAFF

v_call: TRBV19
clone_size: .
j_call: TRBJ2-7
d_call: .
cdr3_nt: TGTGCCAGTAGTCCGCCGGGGTCCTACACCTACGAGCAGTACTTC
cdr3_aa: CASSPPGSYTYEQYF

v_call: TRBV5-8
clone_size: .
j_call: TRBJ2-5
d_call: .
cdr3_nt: TGTGCCAGCAGCCCAGGGGATGGGGGCCAAGAGACCCAGTACTTC
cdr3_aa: CASSPGDGGQETQYF

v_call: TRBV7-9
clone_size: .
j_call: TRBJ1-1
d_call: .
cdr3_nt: TGTGCCAGCAGCTCCGAACGGGGGGCCGGGGTTGTGGACACTGAAGCTTTCTTT
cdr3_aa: CASSSERGAGVVDTEAFF

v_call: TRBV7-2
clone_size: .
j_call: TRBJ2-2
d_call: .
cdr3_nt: TGTGCCAGCAGGCGAGACTTAACCGGGGAGCTGTTTTTT
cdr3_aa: CASRRDLTGELFF

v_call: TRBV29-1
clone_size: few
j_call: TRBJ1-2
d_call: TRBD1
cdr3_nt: TGCAGCGTTGAAGACAGGGGGTATGGCTACACCTTC
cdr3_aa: CSVEDRGYGYTF

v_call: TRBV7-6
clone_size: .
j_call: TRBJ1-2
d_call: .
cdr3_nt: TGTGCCAGCAGCTTATTACTTTTCGATGGCTACACCTTC
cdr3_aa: CASSLLLFDGYTF

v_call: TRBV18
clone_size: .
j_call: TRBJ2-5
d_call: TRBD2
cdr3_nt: TGTGCCAGCTCACTTCTAGCGGGAGAACAAGAGACCCAGTACTTC
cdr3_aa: CASSLLAGEQETQYF

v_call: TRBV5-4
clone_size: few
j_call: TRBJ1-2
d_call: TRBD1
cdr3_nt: TGTGCCAGCAGCTTGGTGGGACAGAAGCACGGTAACTATGGCTACACCTTC
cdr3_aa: CASSLVGQKHGNYGYTF

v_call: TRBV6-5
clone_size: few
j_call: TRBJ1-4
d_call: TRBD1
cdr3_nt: TGTGCCAGCAGAAACCGGGACAGTAATGAAAAACTGTTTTTT
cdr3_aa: CASRNRDSNEKLFF

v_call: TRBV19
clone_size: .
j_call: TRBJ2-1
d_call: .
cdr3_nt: TGTGCCAGTAAAACTAGGGCCGGCTCCTACAATGAGCAGTTCTTC
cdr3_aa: CASKTRAGSYNEQFF